These 3 T cell receptor beta chains were sequenced from one sample in a study of breast tumors, draining lymph nodes, adjacent tissues. Axillary draining lymph nodes of breast cancer patients supplied the node samples. TCRdb redid the calling of the multiplex PCR reads with MiXCR, one entry per CDR3 protein. The table records 84,000 or so distinct CDR3 sequences, roughly 30% of them present only once. The material sequenced was axillary lymph node tissue. All receptors come from a female donor with breast cancer. Some clones in this sample may be carry-over from other donors' samples.

The rearrangement uses TRBV29-1 and TRBJ2-3; 9 nucleotides align to TRBD2. The V gene end was trimmed by 3 bases and the J gene end by 1 base; junction bases not matched to a gene: 2. Germline lookup yields CDR1 SQVTM and CDR2 ANQGSEA. The CDR3 totals 14 residues. The CDR3 spells CSVDRTSGTDTQYF. In nucleotides, the CDR3 is TGCAGCGTTGATCGGACTAGCGGCACAGATACGCAGTATTTT.

The chain joins TRBV10-1 to TRBJ2-3; the match to TRBD2 covers 12 bases. Germline V gives CDR1 WNHNN, CDR2 SYGVQD (reference sequence). V dropped 4 bases and J dropped 5; count of bases not matched to a gene: 4. The CDR3 is 15 residues long. CDR3 protein: CASSGTSGKKDTQYF. CDR3 sequence (DNA): TGCGCCAGCAGTGGGACTAGCGGGAAAAAAGATACGCAGTATTTT.

This clonotype was detected ten times or more. The DNA is left out, because the CDR3 cannot be placed on it with certainty; the CDR3 is given as TCRdb lists it. The genes are TRBV4-2 and TRBJ2-7; TRBD2, as called in the table, went unchecked against the DNA. In germline, CDR1 is LGHNA, CDR2 YNFKEQ. The CDR3 is 15 amino acids in total, end residues counted. CDR3 region: CASSQVLRAPYEQYF.